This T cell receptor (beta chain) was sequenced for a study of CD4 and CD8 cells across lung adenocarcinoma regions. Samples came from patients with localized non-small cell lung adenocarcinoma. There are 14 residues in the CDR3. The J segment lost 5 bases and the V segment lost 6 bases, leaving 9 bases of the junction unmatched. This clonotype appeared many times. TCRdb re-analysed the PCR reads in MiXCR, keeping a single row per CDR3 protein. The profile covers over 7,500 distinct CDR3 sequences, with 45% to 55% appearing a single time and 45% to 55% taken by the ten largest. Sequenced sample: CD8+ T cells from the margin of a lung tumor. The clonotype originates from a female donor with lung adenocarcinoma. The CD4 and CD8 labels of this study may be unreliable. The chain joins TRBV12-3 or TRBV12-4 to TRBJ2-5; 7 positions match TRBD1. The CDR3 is CASRNDRDGETQYF. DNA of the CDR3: TGTGCCAGCAGAAACGACAGGGACGGGGAGACCCAGTACTTC.